A selection of T cell receptor beta chains follows, all from one sample in a study of blood T cell repertoires in COVID-19. Assay: immunoSEQ multiplex PCR; the TCRdb copy retains only in-frame clones and omits some. The sample carries around 59,000 clones, 78% recorded once. Sequencing input: peripheral blood. The receptors stem from a man older than 75 with acute or convalescent COVID-19. The CDR3 runs from the conserved cysteine through the conserved F or W.

>TRBJ1-3|TRBV11-2
CASSAPTDFSGNTIYF
>TRBJ1-6|TRBV28
CASKSGPEMGLRALHF
>TRBJ2-1|TRBV6-5
CASRMNRGSYNEQFF
>TRBJ1-5|TRBV7-9
CASSQGTVDSNQPQHF
>TRBJ1-5|TRBV6-5
CASKPQGSATQPQHF
>TRBJ2-3|TRBV5-1
CASAAGGPRDTQYF
>TRBJ2-1|TRBV2
CASSGIQGPSYNEQFF
>TRBJ2-3|TRBV28
CASTLGGAGGRLDTQYF
>TRBJ2-7|TRBV7-9
CASSLYDEQYF
>TRBJ2-3|TRBV29-1
CSGGTDTDTQYF
>TRBJ1-2|TRBV7-2
CASSLVGGGIPSASGYTF
>TRBJ2-1|TRBV5-1
CASSLAWTGIVNEQFF
>TRBJ2-5|TRBV29-1
CSVMTGEETQYF
>TRBJ2-1|TRBV6-5
CASNRGALYNEQFF
>TRBJ1-2|TRBV5-1
CASSFQGADGYTF
>TRBJ2-5|TRBV27
CASSFLAGGGRLGETQYF
>TRBJ2-7|TRBV7-9
CASSLNERGRDGQYF
>TRBJ1-1|TRBV6-5
CASSYQPRTVEAFF
>TRBJ2-7|TRBV20-1
CSASNRGLRTYEQYF
>TRBJ1-1|TRBV5-4
CASSGNGAARNTEAFF
>TRBJ2-3|TRBV6-1
CASSEGQGYADTQYF
>TRBJ2-3|TRBV3-1/TRBV3-2
CASSPGGTTSTDTQYF
>TRBJ1-1|TRBV5-1
CASSLVGGGEAFF
>TRBJ1-1|TRBV18
CASSPGTGTEAFF
>TRBJ1-2|TRBV11-2
CASSFRDGYTF
>TRBJ2-1|TRBV7-2
CASSLSGGAFNEQFF
>TRBJ1-4|TRBV6-1
CASSEYWTGDREKLFF
>TRBJ2-2|TRBV7-3
CASSPLAGGNTGELFF
>TRBJ1-4|TRBV5-6
CASSLGTGNEKLFF
>TRBJ2-3|TRBV9
CASSQGGELRDTQYF
>TRBJ1-3|TRBV9
CASSVDGEGTQGNTIYF
>TRBJ2-2|TRBV15
CATSTADNANTGELFF
>TRBJ2-7|TRBV21-1
CASSKVVLAGASYEQYF
>TRBJ2-3|TRBV27
CASSQDRGSTDTQYF
>TRBJ1-6|TRBV5-6
CASSLVSSYNSPLHF
>TRBJ1-5|TRBV6-5
CASSRQGGNQPQHF
>TRBJ1-1|TRBV10-3
CAISTLNTEAFF
>TRBJ1-2|TRBV10-3
CAISEVEVGYTF
>TRBJ1-1|TRBV3-1/TRBV3-2
CASSQRGRAEAFF
>TRBJ1-6|TRBV9
CASSVYGMPLHF
>TRBJ2-5|TRBV10-3
CAIRASGSSETQYF
>TRBJ1-5|TRBV2
CATNRQTNQPQHF